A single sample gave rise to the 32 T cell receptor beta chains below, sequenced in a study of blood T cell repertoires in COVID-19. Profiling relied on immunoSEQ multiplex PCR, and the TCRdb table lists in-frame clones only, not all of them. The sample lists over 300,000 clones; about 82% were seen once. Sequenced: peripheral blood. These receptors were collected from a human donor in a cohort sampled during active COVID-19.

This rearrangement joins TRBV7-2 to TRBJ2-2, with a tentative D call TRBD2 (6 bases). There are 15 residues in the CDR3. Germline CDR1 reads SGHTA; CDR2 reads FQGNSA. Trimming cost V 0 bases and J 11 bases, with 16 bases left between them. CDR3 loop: CASSLAWGVGAELFF. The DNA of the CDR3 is TGTGCCAGCAGCTTAGCGTGGGGGGTAGGGGCCGAGCTGTTTTTT.

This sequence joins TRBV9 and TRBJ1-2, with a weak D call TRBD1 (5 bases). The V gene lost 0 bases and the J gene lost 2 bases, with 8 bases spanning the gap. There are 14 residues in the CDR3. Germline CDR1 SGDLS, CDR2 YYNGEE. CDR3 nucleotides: TGTGCCAGCAGCGTAGAGGCAGGGAACTATGGCTACACCTTC. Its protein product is CASSVEAGNYGYTF.

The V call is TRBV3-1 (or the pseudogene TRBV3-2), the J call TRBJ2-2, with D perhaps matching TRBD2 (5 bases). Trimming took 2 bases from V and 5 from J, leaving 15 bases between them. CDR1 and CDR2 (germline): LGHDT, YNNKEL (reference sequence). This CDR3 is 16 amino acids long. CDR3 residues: CASSQQRRRGTGELFF. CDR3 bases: TGTGCCAGCAGCCAACAGCGGAGACGAGGGACCGGGGAGCTGTTTTTT.

CDR3 nucleotides: TGTGCCAGCAGTGGGACAGGGACCTACAATGAGCAGTTCTTC. It specifies CASSGTGTYNEQFF. The chain combines TRBV28 with TRBJ2-1, with 9 positions matching TRBD1. V lost 5 bases, J lost 2 bases, and 1 base stayed unmatched. This CDR3 has 14 residues. Germline assignment: CDR1 MDHEN and CDR2 SYDVKM.

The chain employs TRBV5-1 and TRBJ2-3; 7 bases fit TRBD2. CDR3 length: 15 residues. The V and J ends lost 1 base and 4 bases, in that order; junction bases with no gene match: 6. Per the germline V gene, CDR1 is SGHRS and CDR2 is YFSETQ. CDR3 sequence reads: CASSLYGGGSDTQYF. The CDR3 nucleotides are TGCGCCAGCAGCTTGTACGGCGGGGGATCAGATACGCAGTATTTT.

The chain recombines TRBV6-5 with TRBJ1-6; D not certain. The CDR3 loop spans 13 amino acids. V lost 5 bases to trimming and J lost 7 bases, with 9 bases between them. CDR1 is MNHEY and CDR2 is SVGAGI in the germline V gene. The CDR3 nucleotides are TGTGCCAGCAGTCGGGAACAGAATTCACCCCTCCACTTT. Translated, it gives CASSREQNSPLHF.

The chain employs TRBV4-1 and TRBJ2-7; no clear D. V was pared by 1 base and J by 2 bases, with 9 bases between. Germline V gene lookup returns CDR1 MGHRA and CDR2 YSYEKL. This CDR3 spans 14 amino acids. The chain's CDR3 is CASSQGARTYEQYF. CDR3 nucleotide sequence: TGCGCCAGCAGCCAAGGGGCGAGAACCTACGAGCAGTACTTC.

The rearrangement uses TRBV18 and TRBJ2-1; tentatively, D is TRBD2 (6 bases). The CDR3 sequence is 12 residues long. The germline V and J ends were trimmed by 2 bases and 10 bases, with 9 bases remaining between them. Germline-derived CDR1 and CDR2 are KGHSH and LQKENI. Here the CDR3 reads CASSPDGGEQFF. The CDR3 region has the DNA TGTGCCAGCTCACCAGATGGAGGGGAGCAGTTCTTC.

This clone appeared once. The CDR3 is CASSYWTDSNYGYTF. The CDR3 DNA reads TGTGCCAGCAGTTACTGGACTGATTCTAACTATGGCTACACCTTC. V gene TRBV6-5 combines with J gene TRBJ1-2, with D unclear. The V and J ends lost 1 base and 0 bases respectively, with 9 bases between them. Germline V lookup: CDR1 MNHEY, CDR2 SVGAGI. This CDR3 is built from 15 residues.

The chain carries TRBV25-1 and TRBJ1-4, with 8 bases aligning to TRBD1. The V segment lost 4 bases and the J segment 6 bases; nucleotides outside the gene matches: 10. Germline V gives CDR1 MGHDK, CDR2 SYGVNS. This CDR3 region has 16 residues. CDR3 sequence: CASSGIQGEVYEKLFF. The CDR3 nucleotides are TGTGCCAGCAGTGGGATACAGGGGGAGGTCTATGAAAAACTGTTTTTT.

CDR3: CATTGTDNYGYTF. In DNA, the CDR3 is TGTGCCACCACAGGGACGGACAACTATGGCTACACCTTC. The V and J genes are TRBV19 and TRBJ1-2; TRBD1 might be the D (6 bases). Germline assignment: CDR1 LNHDA and CDR2 SQIVND (reference sequence). This CDR3 region has 13 residues. V dropped 10 bases and J dropped 2 bases, with 14 bases sitting between them.

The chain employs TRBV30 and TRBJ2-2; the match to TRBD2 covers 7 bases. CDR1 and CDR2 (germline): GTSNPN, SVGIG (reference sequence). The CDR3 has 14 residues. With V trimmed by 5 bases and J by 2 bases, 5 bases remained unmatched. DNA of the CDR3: TGTGCCTGGTTACAAGCGGGAAACACCGGGGAGCTGTTTTTT. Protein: CAWLQAGNTGELFF.

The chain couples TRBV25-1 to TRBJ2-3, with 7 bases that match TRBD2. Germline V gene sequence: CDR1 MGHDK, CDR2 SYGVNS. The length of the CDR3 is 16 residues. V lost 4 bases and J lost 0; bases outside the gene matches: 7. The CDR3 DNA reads TGTGCCAGCAGTGCTAAGCGGGATCCCAGCACAGATACGCAGTATTTT. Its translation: CASSAKRDPSTDTQYF.

The CDR3 sequence: CATSDFKQGNNEKLFF. In nucleotides, the CDR3 is TGTGCCACCAGTGATTTCAAACAGGGGAATAATGAAAAACTGTTTTTT. The V call is TRBV24-1, the J call TRBJ1-4; TRBD1 matches at 7 bases. The J segment lost 4 bases and the V segment lost 1 base, leaving 5 bases of the junction unmatched. The CDR3 runs 16 residues. CDR1 and CDR2 from the germline V gene are KGHDR and SFDVKD.

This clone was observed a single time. CDR3 nucleotides: TGTGCCAGCAGCGTACCCCGAGGAGGGGGCAGGGGGTATGGTGAGCAGTTCTTC. It encodes CASSVPRGGGRGYGEQFF. The chain joins TRBV9 to TRBJ2-1; perhaps TRBD1 as D (7 bases). Per the germline V gene, CDR1 is SGDLS and CDR2 is YYNGEE. Trimming removed 1 base at V and 9 bases at J, with 26 bases between. This CDR3 is 18 amino acids long.

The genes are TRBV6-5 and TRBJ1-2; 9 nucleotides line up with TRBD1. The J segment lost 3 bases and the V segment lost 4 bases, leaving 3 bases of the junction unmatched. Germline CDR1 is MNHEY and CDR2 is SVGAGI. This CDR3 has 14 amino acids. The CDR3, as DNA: TGTGCCAGCAGTTTACAGGGGGCGTACTATGGCTACACCTTC. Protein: CASSLQGAYYGYTF.

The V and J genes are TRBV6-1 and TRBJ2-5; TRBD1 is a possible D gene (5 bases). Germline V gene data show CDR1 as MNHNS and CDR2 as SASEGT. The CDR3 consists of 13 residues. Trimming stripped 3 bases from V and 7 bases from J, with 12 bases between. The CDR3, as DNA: TGTGCCAGCAGTGACAGGGTCCCCAGGACCCAGTACTTC. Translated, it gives CASSDRVPRTQYF.

The CDR3: CASSSYTSYEQYF. CDR3 in DNA: TGTGCCAGCAGCTCATATACTAGCTACGAGCAGTACTTC. The rearrangement links TRBV7-3 to TRBJ2-7, with D possibly being TRBD2 (5 bases). The germline gives CDR1 SGHTA, CDR2 FQGTGA. This CDR3 is 13 amino acids long. The V gene lost 4 bases and the J gene lost 3 bases, with 10 bases spanning the gap.

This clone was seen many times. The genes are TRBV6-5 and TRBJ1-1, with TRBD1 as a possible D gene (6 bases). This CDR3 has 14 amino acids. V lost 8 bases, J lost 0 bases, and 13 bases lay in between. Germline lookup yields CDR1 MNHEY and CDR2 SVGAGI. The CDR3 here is CASHPGQMNTEAFF. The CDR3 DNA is TGTGCCAGCCACCCGGGACAAATGAACACTGAAGCTTTCTTT.

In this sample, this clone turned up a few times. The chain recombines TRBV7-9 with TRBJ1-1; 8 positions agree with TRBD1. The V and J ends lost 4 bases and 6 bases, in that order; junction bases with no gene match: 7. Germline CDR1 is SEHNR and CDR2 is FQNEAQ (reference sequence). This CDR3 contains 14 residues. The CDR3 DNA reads TGTGCCAGCAGCTATGGACAGGGTGACTCTGAAGCTTTCTTT. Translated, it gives CASSYGQGDSEAFF.

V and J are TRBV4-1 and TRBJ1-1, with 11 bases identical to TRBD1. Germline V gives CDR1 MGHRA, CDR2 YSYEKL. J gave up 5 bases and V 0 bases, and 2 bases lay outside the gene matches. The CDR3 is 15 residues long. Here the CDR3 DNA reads TGCGCCAGCAGCCAAGAGAGGGACAGGGGGACTGAAGCTTTCTTT. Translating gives CASSQERDRGTEAFF.

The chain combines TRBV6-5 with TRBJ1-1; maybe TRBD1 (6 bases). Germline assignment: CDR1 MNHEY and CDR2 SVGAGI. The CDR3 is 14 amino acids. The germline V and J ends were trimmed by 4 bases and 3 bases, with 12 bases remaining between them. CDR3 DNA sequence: TGTGCCAGCAGTTCACAGGGAGACTACACTGAAGCTTTCTTT. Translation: CASSSQGDYTEAFF.

The CDR3 loop is CASSLLGPGNSPLHF. For the CDR3, the DNA is TGTGCCAGCAGCTTATTGGGGCCGGGTAATTCACCCCTCCACTTT. V is TRBV7-3 and J is TRBJ1-6; TRBD1 might be the D (5 bases). The CDR3 has 15 amino acids. Trimming left V 2 bases short and J 6 bases short, with 11 bases between. Germline V CDR1 and CDR2: SGHTA, FQGTGA.

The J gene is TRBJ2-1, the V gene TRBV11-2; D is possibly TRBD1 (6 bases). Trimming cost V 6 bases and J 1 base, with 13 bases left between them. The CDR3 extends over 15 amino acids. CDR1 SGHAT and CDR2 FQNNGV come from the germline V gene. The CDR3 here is CASSQGWNSYNEQFF. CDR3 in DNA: TGTGCCAGCAGTCAGGGGTGGAATTCCTACAATGAGCAGTTCTTC.

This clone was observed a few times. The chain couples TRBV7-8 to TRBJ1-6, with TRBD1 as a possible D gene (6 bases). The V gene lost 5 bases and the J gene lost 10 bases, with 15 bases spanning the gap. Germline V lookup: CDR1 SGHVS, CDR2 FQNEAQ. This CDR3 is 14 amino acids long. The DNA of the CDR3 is TGTGCCAGCAGCGTAACAGGGCGAGAATCACCCCTCCACTTT. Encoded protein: CASSVTGRESPLHF.

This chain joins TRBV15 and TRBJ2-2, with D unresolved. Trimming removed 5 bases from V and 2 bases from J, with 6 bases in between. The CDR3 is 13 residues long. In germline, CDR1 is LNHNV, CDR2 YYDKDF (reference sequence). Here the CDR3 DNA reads TGTGCCACCAGCCCAGAAAACACCGGGGAGCTGTTTTTT. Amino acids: CATSPENTGELFF. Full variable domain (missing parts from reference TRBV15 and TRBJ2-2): DAMVIQNPRYQVTQFGKPVTLSCSQTLNHNVMYWYQQKSSQAPKLLFHYYDKDFNNEADTPDNFQSRRPNTSFCFLDIRSPGLGDTAMYLCATSPENTGELFFGEGSRLTVL.

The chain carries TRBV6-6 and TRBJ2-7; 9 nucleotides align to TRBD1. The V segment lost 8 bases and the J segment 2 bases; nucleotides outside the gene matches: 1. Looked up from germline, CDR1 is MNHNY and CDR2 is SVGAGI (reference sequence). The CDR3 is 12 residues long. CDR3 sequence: CASGDRAYEQYF. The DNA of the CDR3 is TGTGCCAGCGGGGACAGGGCCTACGAGCAGTACTTC.

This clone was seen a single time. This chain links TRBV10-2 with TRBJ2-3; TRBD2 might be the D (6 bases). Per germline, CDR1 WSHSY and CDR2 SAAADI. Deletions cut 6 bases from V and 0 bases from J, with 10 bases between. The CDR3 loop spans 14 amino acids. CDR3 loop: CASRLATSTDTQYF. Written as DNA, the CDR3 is TGCGCCAGCAGACTAGCCACCAGCACAGATACGCAGTATTTT.

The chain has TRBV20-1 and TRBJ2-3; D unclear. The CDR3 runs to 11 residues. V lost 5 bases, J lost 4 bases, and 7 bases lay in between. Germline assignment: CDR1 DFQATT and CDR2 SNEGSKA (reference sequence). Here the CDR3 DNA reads TGCAGTGCTGCCCGGTCAGATACGCAGTATTTT. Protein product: CSAARSDTQYF.

The CDR3 protein is CASSPRDSSYGYTF. The CDR3 region has the DNA TGTGCCAGCAGCCCGCGAGACAGTTCATATGGCTACACCTTC. The chain uses TRBV7-8 and TRBJ1-2; weak D call: TRBD1 (5 bases). The germline CDR1 and CDR2 sequences are SGHVS and FQNEAQ. The CDR3 consists of 14 residues. The ends were cut back, 5 bases at V and 5 bases at J, with 15 bases in the middle.

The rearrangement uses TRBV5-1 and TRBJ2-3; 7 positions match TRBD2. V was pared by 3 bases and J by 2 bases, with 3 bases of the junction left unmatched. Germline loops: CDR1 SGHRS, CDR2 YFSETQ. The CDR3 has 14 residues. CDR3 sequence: CASSWGGSTDTQYF. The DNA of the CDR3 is TGCGCCAGCAGCTGGGGGGGTTCCACAGATACGCAGTATTTT.

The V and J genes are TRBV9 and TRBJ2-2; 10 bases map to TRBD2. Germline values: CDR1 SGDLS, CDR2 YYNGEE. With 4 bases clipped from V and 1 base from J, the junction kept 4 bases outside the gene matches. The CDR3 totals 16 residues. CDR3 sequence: CASSSRTSGNTGELFF. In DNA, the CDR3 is TGTGCCAGCAGCTCCCGGACTAGCGGGAACACCGGGGAGCTGTTTTTT.